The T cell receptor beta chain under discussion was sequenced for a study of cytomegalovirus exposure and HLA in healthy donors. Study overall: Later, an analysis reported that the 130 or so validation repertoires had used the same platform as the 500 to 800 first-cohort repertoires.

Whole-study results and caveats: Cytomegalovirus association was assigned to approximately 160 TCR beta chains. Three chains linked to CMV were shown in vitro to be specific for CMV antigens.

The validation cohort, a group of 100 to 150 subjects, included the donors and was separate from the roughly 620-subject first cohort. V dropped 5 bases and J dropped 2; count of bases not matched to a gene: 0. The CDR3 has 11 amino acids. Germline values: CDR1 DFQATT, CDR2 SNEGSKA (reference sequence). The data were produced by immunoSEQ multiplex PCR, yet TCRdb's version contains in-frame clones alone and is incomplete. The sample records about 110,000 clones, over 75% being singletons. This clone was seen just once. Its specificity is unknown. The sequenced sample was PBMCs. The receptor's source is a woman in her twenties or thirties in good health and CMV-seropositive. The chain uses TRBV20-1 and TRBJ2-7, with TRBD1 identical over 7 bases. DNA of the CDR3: TGCAGTGCTCAGGGGGCCTACGAGCAGTACTTC. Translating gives CSAQGAYEQYF.